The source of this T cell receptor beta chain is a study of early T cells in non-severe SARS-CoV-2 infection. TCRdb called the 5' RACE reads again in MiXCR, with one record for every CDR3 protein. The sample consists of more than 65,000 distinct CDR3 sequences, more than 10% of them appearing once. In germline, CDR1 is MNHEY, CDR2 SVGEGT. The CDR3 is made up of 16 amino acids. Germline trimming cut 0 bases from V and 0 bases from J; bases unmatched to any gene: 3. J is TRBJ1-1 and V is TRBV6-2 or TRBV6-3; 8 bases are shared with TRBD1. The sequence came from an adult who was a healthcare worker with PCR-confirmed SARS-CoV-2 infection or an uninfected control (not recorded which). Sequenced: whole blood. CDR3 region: CASSYSTGAVNTEAFF. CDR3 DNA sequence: TGTGCCAGCAGTTACTCGACAGGGGCGGTGAACACTGAAGCTTTCTTT.